The 32 T cell receptor beta chains presented below share a single source sample, sequenced in a study of blood T cell repertoires in COVID-19. Libraries were prepared by immunoSEQ multiplex PCR; TCRdb keeps only in-frame clonotypes and omits some of them. The sample carries some 130,000 clones, 88% recorded once. Material for sequencing was peripheral blood. The source of these receptors is a man between 65 and 80 years old with active COVID-19.

V and J are TRBV7-3 and TRBJ1-4; D not resolved. In germline, CDR1 is SGHTA, CDR2 FQGTGA. The CDR3 is 13 residues long. Between the trimmed V and J ends, which lost 5 bases and 5 bases, there was a span of 9 bases. The CDR3 coding sequence is TGTGCCAGCAGCCTTACGAGGAATGAAAAACTGTTTTTT. This codes for CASSLTRNEKLFF.

J is TRBJ1-1 and V is TRBV9; 8 bases match TRBD1. Germline-derived CDR1 and CDR2 are SGDLS and YYNGEE. With 1 base clipped from V and 5 bases from J, the junction kept 4 bases outside the gene matches. The CDR3 is 14 residues long. The CDR3 DNA reads TGTGCCAGCAGCGTAACACAGGGGGATACTGAAGCTTTCTTT. This translates into CASSVTQGDTEAFF.

The CDR3 region is CASSYGADYGYTF. Written as DNA, the CDR3 is TGTGCCAGCAGTTACGGGGCAGACTATGGCTACACCTTC. This rearrangement joins TRBV6-5 to TRBJ1-2; possibly TRBD1 for D (5 bases). This CDR3 is 13 amino acids long. The V gene's germline CDR1 is MNHEY and CDR2 SVGAGI. Deletions cut 2 bases from V and 3 bases from J, with 7 bases between.

This rearrangement joins TRBV9 to TRBJ1-5; D is ambiguous. CDR3 length: 14 residues. Per germline, CDR1 SGDLS and CDR2 YYNGEE. Trimming pared 0 bases from V and 0 bases from J, leaving 4 bases between. CDR3 in amino acids: CASSVGNSNQPQHF. CDR3 in DNA: TGTGCCAGCAGCGTAGGTAATAGCAATCAGCCCCAGCATTTT.

The chain employs TRBV7-8 and TRBJ2-3, with D possibly being TRBD2 (6 bases). The germline V gene has CDR1 SGHVS and CDR2 FQNEAQ. V was cut by 0 bases and J by 0 bases, with 10 bases left in between. The CDR3 spans 16 residues. Here the CDR3 DNA reads TGTGCCAGCAGCTTAGCGGAGGGGACTAGCACAGATACGCAGTATTTT. Translating gives CASSLAEGTSTDTQYF. The full variable domain, rest sourced from reference TRBV7-8 and TRBJ2-3, is GAGVSQSPRYKVAKRGQDVALRCDPISGHVSLFWYQQALGQGPEFLTYFQNEAQLDKSGLPSDRFFAERPEGSVSTLKIQRTQQEDSAVYLCASSLAEGTSTDTQYFGPGTRLTVL.

V and J are TRBV28 and TRBJ1-1; no clear D gene. CDR1 MDHEN and CDR2 SYDVKM come from the germline V gene. V lost 6 bases to trimming and J lost 4 bases, with 18 bases between them. This CDR3 has 15 amino acids. This CDR3 reads CASSLDVRPITEAFF. Written as DNA, the CDR3 is TGTGCCAGCAGCCTAGATGTTCGGCCCATCACTGAAGCTTTCTTT.

The chain has TRBV7-2 and TRBJ2-5; no reliable D call. Germline loops: CDR1 SGHTA, CDR2 FQGNSA. The CDR3 runs to 11 residues. The V end lost 6 bases, the J end lost 4 bases, and 6 bases lay between the germline ends. The CDR3 sequence: CASSISETQYF. The DNA of the CDR3 is TGTGCCAGCAGTATATCAGAGACCCAGTACTTC.

The rearrangement links TRBV15 to TRBJ2-5, with TRBD2 matching over 7 bases. Germline lookup yields CDR1 LNHNV and CDR2 YYDKDF (reference sequence). The CDR3 spans 15 residues. J lost 1 base, V lost 0 bases, and 2 bases had no gene match. CDR3 loop: CATSRDSGGQETQYF. The CDR3, as DNA: TGTGCCACCAGCAGAGACTCGGGGGGCCAAGAGACCCAGTACTTC. The whole variable domain, remainder taken from reference TRBV15 and TRBJ2-5, is DAMVIQNPRYQVTQFGKPVTLSCSQTLNHNVMYWYQQKSSQAPKLLFHYYDKDFNNEADTPDNFQSRRPNTSFCFLDIRSPGLGDTAMYLCATSRDSGGQETQYFGPGTRLLVL.

The chain recombines TRBV28 with TRBJ2-3, with D maybe TRBD1 (6 bases). Per germline, CDR1 MDHEN and CDR2 SYDVKM. This CDR3 is built from 16 residues. Trimming removed 6 bases at V and 0 bases at J, with 16 bases between. CDR3 loop: CASRPAGDGSTDTQYF. The CDR3 coding sequence is TGTGCCAGCAGGCCCGCAGGGGATGGTAGCACAGATACGCAGTATTTT.

V is TRBV19 and J is TRBJ2-1; 13 nucleotides match TRBD2. CDR1 LNHDA and CDR2 SQIVND come from the germline V gene (reference sequence). The V and J ends lost 5 bases and 7 bases, in that order; junction bases with no gene match: 8. This CDR3 comprises 16 residues. This CDR3 is CASSLRGLAGKNEQFF. Here the CDR3 DNA reads TGTGCCAGTAGTCTCAGGGGACTAGCGGGAAAGAATGAGCAGTTCTTC.

V usage is TRBV20-1 and J usage is TRBJ2-6; D remains unclear. Germline loops: CDR1 DFQATT, CDR2 SNEGSKA (reference sequence). Trimming cost V 3 bases and J 2 bases, with 8 bases left between them. The CDR3 sequence is 14 residues long. In DNA, the CDR3 is TGCAGTGCTAGTCGGTCTACTGGGGCCAACGTCCTGACTTTC. Translation gives CSASRSTGANVLTF.

CDR3 sequence reads: CASSDGTGSYEQFF. The DNA for the CDR3 is TGTGCCAGCAGTGACGGGACAGGGAGCTATGAGCAGTTCTTC. The rearrangement joins TRBV2 to TRBJ2-1; TRBD1 matches 9 bases. This CDR3 contains 14 residues. V trimming: 3 bases; J trimming: 8 bases; junction bases outside the gene matches: 5. Germline V lookup: CDR1 SNHLY, CDR2 FYNNEI.

The chain couples TRBV28 to TRBJ1-2; perhaps TRBD1 as D (5 bases). The CDR3 totals 13 residues. The V and J ends lost 6 bases and 5 bases respectively, with 13 bases between them. The germline V gene has CDR1 MDHEN and CDR2 SYDVKM. The CDR3 coding sequence is TGTGCCAGCAGCCAAGGAGGGGTTTATGGCTACACCTTC. It encodes CASSQGGVYGYTF.

This clone showed up just once. V gene TRBV27 combines with J gene TRBJ1-2; 7 nucleotides line up with TRBD1. Germline V CDR1 and CDR2: MNHEY, SMNVEV (reference sequence). V trimming: 5 bases; J trimming: 4 bases; junction bases outside the gene matches: 7. This CDR3 has 14 amino acids. The CDR3 bases are TGTGCCAGCAGTCCACTGGGACAGCTCTATGGCTACACCTTC. Translation: CASSPLGQLYGYTF.

V usage is TRBV19 and J usage is TRBJ1-5; D unresolved. CDR3 length: 13 residues. Germline CDR1 LNHDA, CDR2 SQIVND (reference sequence). Trimming cost V 8 bases and J 1 base, with 9 bases left between them. The CDR3 nucleotides read TGTGCCAGTCGGAGGGAGAGCAATCAGCCCCAGCATTTT. Encoded protein: CASRRESNQPQHF.

This clone was detected only once. The rearrangement links TRBV28 to TRBJ1-2; unclear D gene. Trimming left V 6 bases short and J 2 bases short, with 10 bases between. The CDR3 totals 13 residues. The germline V gene has CDR1 MDHEN and CDR2 SYDVKM. CDR3 amino acids: CASSSPLNYGYTF. Written as DNA, the CDR3 is TGTGCCAGCAGCTCGCCCCTAAACTATGGCTACACCTTC.

J is TRBJ1-2 and V is TRBV4-3; 11 nucleotides match TRBD1. Germline loops: CDR1 LGHNA, CDR2 YSLEER. This CDR3 has 18 residues. After removal of 0 bases from V and 0 bases from J, the junction contained 6 bases not matched to a gene. Here the CDR3 reads CASSQELDRGRANYGYTF. Here the CDR3 DNA reads TGCGCCAGCAGCCAAGAACTGGACAGGGGGCGGGCTAACTATGGCTACACCTTC.

The V and J genes are TRBV28 and TRBJ1-6; maybe TRBD1 (6 bases). Germline V gene data show CDR1 as MDHEN and CDR2 as SYDVKM. Trimming removed 4 bases at V and 9 bases at J, with 25 bases between. The CDR3 length is 18 residues. The CDR3 is CASSSPKETGLSGSPLHF. The DNA of the CDR3 is TGTGCCAGCAGTTCCCCAAAAGAAACAGGGTTGAGTGGTTCACCCCTCCACTTT.

This rearrangement joins TRBV6-5 to TRBJ1-5, with D unclear. The CDR3 covers 12 residues. Trimming left V 6 bases short and J 3 bases short, with 6 bases between. The germline V gene has CDR1 MNHEY and CDR2 SVGAGI. CDR3: CASRQSNQPQHF. The CDR3 region has the DNA TGTGCCAGCAGACAGTCCAATCAGCCCCAGCATTTT.

In its sample, this clone was seen a few times. The chain recombines TRBV30 with TRBJ2-7, with D perhaps TRBD2 (5 bases). Germline values: CDR1 GTSNPN, CDR2 SVGIG (reference sequence). The V end lost 1 base, the J end lost 3 bases, and 13 bases lay between the germline ends. This CDR3 is built from 14 residues. In nucleotides, the CDR3 is TGTGCCTGGAGTGACAAAGGAGGTTTCTACGAGCAGTACTTC. The encoded protein is CAWSDKGGFYEQYF.

CDR3 sequence reads: CASSLTAWTGRNEKLFF. In DNA, the CDR3 is TGTGCCAGCAGCTTAACCGCCTGGACAGGGCGTAATGAAAAACTGTTTTTT. The rearrangement joins TRBV7-9 to TRBJ1-4; 8 bases match TRBD1. The CDR3 totals 17 residues. The V gene end was trimmed by 2 bases and the J gene end by 4 bases; junction bases not matched to a gene: 9. Germline V gives CDR1 SEHNR, CDR2 FQNEAQ (reference sequence). Using reference TRBV7-9 and TRBJ1-4 for the parts outside the CDR3, the full variable domain is DTGVSQNPRHKITKRGQNVTFRCDPISEHNRLYWYRQTLGQGPEFLTYFQNEAQLEKSRLLSDRFSAERPKGSFSTLEIQRTEQGDSAMYLCASSLTAWTGRNEKLFFGSGTQLSVL.

V usage is TRBV9 and J usage is TRBJ1-1, with TRBD1 matching 7 bases. The V segment lost 0 bases and the J segment 5 bases; nucleotides outside the gene matches: 4. The germline V gene encodes CDR1 SGDLS and CDR2 YYNGEE. The CDR3 totals 14 residues. DNA for the CDR3: TGTGCCAGCAGCGTAGTGCCAGGGGGGACTGAAGCTTTCTTT. It specifies CASSVVPGGTEAFF.

The CDR3 sequence is CASRGGETQYF. CDR3 sequence (DNA): TGCGCCAGCAGGGGGGGAGAGACCCAGTACTTC. The rearrangement links TRBV5-1 to TRBJ2-5, with a possible D match to TRBD2 (6 bases). In germline, CDR1 is SGHRS, CDR2 YFSETQ. CDR3 length: 11 residues. V shed 5 bases and J shed 4 bases, with 6 bases lying between them.

This chain links TRBV6-5 with TRBJ2-7; possible D gene TRBD1, 6 bases. In germline, CDR1 is MNHEY, CDR2 SVGAGI. The V end was cut by 11 bases, the J end by 4 bases, with 18 bases between. The CDR3 contains 13 residues. The CDR3 is CAGQQGPRYEQYF. The CDR3 DNA reads TGTGCCGGGCAACAGGGTCCTCGGTACGAGCAGTACTTC.

V and J are TRBV15 and TRBJ2-2; 7 nucleotides agree with TRBD2. The J segment lost 7 bases and the V segment lost 6 bases, leaving 14 bases of the junction unmatched. This CDR3 is built from 16 residues. CDR1 LNHNV and CDR2 YYDKDF come from the germline V gene (reference sequence). The CDR3 loop reads CATSRAGAGKDGELFF. As DNA, the CDR3 is TGTGCCACCAGTCGGGCGGGAGCGGGTAAGGACGGGGAGCTGTTTTTT.

This CDR3 is CASSPGWGESYNEQFF. CDR3 in DNA: TGTGCCAGCAGTCCAGGTTGGGGGGAGTCCTACAATGAGCAGTTCTTC. V gene TRBV7-6 combines with J gene TRBJ2-1; a possible D gene is TRBD2 (6 bases). This CDR3 has 16 residues. Germline lookup yields CDR1 SGHVS and CDR2 FNYEAQ. V gave up 6 bases and J gave up 1 base, with 16 bases separating them.

The chain recombines TRBV19 with TRBJ2-7; a possible D gene is TRBD2 (5 bases). Deletions cut 5 bases from V and 0 bases from J, with 11 bases between. This CDR3 comprises 14 residues. Germline V gives CDR1 LNHDA, CDR2 SQIVND (reference sequence). The CDR3 DNA is TGTGCCAGTAGTGGGAGCGGCCGCTCCTACGAGCAGTACTTC. Encoded protein: CASSGSGRSYEQYF.

The chain carries TRBV7-3 and TRBJ2-5, with D perhaps matching TRBD2 (6 bases). The germline V gene has CDR1 SGHTA and CDR2 FQGTGA. Trimming pared 5 bases from V and 4 bases from J, leaving 14 bases between. This CDR3 has 14 residues. In nucleotides, the CDR3 is TGTGCCAGCAGCCGACTCGGGGGAGGAGAGACCCAGTACTTC. Protein sequence: CASSRLGGGETQYF.

About this clone itself: Distinct nucleotide sequences in the sample also encode this CDR3. This sequence joins TRBV18 and TRBJ2-1, with D possibly being TRBD2 (6 bases). The germline V gene encodes CDR1 KGHSH and CDR2 LQKENI. This CDR3 has 15 amino acids. Deletions cut 3 bases from V and 0 bases from J, with 9 bases between. The DNA for the CDR3 is TGTGCCAGCTCACCCCTCGGGAGCTCCTACAATGAGCAGTTCTTC. Protein sequence: CASSPLGSSYNEQFF. The full variable domain, its missing parts supplied by reference TRBV18 and TRBJ2-1, is NAGVMQNPRHLVRRRGQEARLRCSPMKGHSHVYWYRQLPEEGLKFMVYLQKENIIDESGMPKERFSAEFPKEGPSILRIQQVVRGDSAAYFCASSPLGSSYNEQFFGPGTRLTVL.

The chain has TRBV25-1 and TRBJ2-5, with a possible D match to TRBD1 (5 bases). Trimming left V 5 bases short and J 4 bases short, with 8 bases between. The germline V gene encodes CDR1 MGHDK and CDR2 SYGVNS. The CDR3 has 12 amino acids. As DNA, the CDR3 is TGTGCCAGCAGTAGGGGTTCAGAGACCCAGTACTTC. Translating it yields CASSRGSETQYF.

In the case of this clone: The same CDR3 can be traced to other DNA sequences in this sample. This sequence joins TRBV5-1 and TRBJ1-5; TRBD1 matches 8 bases. Trimming removed 6 bases from V and 4 bases from J; junction bases left unmatched: 12. Germline loops: CDR1 SGHRS, CDR2 YFSETQ. CDR3 size: 16 residues. This CDR3 reads CASTRPGTGGNQPQHF. The CDR3 nucleotides read TGCGCCAGCACTCGACCGGGGACAGGAGGGAATCAGCCCCAGCATTTT.

The genes are TRBV24-1 and TRBJ1-1; TRBD1 agrees at 7 bases. With 4 bases clipped from V and 6 bases from J, the junction kept 7 bases outside the gene matches. CDR3 length equals 14 residues. Germline V gene data show CDR1 as KGHDR and CDR2 as SFDVKD. The chain's CDR3 is CATSDSLGQAEAFF. CDR3 coding DNA: TGTGCCACCAGTGACTCTCTTGGACAGGCTGAAGCTTTCTTT.